This T cell receptor beta chain was recorded in a study of response to subunit inactivated influenza vaccine. Study-level results: Authors suggested each seasonal influenza vaccination recruits few new T cells.

TCRdb re-called the RT-PCR reads through MiXCR, storing one row per CDR3 protein. The sample carries approximately 500,000 distinct CDR3 sequences, 10% to 15% recorded once. Worth noting for this clonotype: The target antigen is unknown.

This sequence originates from a man aged 50-59 years who received an inactivated influenza vaccine. The material was PBMCs from blood, obtained more than 35 days after vaccination.

The CDR3 sequence: CASSQEPPWAQYF. In DNA form, the CDR3 reads TGTGCCAGCAGCCAAGAGCCCCCCTGGGCGCAGTATTTT. This chain connects TRBV14 to TRBJ2-3; D remains ambiguous. The germline CDR1 and CDR2 sequences are SGHDN and FVKESK. V was cut by 0 bases and J by 10 bases, with 11 bases left in between. CDR3 length equals 13 residues.